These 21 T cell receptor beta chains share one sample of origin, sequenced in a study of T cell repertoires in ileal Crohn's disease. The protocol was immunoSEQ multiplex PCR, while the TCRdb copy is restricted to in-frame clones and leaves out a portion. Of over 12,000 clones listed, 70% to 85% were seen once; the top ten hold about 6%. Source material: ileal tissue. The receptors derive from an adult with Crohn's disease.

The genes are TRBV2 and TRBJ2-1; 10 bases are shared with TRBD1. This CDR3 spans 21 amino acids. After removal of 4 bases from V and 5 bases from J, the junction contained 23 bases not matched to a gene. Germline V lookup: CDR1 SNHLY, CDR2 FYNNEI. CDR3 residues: CASSGNIPGQGNLPLHNEQFF. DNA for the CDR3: TGTGCCAGCAGTGGCAACATTCCGGGACAGGGGAATCTGCCTTTGCACAATGAGCAGTTCTTC.

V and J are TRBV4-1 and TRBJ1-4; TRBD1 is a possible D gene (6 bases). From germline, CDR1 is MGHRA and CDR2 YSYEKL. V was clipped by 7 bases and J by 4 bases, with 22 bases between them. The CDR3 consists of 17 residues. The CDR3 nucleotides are TGCGCCAGCACCCACGAAGGGGGAAGCAAAAGTAATGAAAAACTGTTTTTT. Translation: CASTHEGGSKSNEKLFF.

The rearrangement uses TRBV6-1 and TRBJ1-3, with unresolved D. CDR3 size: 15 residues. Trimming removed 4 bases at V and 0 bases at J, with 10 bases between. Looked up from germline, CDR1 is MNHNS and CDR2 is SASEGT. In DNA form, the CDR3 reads TGTGCCAGCAGTGCGAGGGAGAACTCTGGAAACACCATATATTTT. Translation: CASSARENSGNTIYF.

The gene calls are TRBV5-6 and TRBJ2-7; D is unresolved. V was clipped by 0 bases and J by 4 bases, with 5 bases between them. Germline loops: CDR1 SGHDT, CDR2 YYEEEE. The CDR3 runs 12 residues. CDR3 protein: CASSLGAYEQYF. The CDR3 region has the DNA TGTGCCAGCAGCTTGGGAGCTTACGAGCAGTACTTC.

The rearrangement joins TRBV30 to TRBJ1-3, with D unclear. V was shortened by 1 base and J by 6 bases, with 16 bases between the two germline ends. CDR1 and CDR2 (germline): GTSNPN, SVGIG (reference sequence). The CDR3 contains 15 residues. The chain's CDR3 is CAWSDPKVFSNTIYF. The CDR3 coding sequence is TGTGCCTGGAGTGACCCTAAAGTCTTTTCAAACACCATATATTTT.

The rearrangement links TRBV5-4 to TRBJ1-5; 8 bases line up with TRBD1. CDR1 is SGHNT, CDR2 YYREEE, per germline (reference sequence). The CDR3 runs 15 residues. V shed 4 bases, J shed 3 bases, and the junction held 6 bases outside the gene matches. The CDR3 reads CASSLGQGINQPQHF. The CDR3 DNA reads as TGTGCCAGCAGCCTAGGACAGGGAATCAATCAGCCCCAGCATTTT.

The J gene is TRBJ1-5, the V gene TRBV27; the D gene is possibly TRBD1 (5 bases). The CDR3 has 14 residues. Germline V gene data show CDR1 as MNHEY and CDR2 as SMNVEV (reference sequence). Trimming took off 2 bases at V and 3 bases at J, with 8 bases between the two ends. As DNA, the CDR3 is TGTGCCAGCAGTTTAAAGGGACTCAATCAGCCCCAGCATTTT. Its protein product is CASSLKGLNQPQHF.

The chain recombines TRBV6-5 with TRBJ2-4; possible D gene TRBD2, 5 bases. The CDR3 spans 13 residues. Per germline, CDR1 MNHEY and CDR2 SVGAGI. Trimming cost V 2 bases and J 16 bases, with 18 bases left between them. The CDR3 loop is CASSYGREGYQYF. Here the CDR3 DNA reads TGTGCCAGCAGTTACGGTCGGGAAGGGTATCAATACTTC.

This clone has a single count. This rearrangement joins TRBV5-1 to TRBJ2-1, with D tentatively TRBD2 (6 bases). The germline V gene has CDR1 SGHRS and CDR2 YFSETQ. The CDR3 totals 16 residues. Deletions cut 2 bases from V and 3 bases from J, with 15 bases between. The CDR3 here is CASSFRELVDYNEQFF. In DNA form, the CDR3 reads TGCGCCAGCAGCTTCCGGGAGTTGGTAGACTACAATGAGCAGTTCTTC.

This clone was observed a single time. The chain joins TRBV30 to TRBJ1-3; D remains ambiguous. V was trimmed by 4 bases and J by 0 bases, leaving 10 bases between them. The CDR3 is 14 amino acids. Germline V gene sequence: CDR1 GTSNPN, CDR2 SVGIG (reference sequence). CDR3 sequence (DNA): TGTGCCTGGAAGGTCGCAGGCTCTGGAAACACCATATATTTT. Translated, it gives CAWKVAGSGNTIYF.

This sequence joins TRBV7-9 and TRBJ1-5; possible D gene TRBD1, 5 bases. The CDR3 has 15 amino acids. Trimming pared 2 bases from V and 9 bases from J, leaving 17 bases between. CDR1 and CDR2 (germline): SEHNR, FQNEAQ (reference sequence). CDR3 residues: CASSLFDSSVGPQHF. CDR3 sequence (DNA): TGTGCCAGCAGCTTATTCGACAGCTCGGTGGGGCCCCAGCATTTT.

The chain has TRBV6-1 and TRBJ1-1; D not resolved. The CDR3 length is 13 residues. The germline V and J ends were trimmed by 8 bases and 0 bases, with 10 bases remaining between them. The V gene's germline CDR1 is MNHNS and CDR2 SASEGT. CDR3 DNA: TGTGCCAGCTCCCGACTGCTGAACACTGAAGCTTTCTTT. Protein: CASSRLLNTEAFF.

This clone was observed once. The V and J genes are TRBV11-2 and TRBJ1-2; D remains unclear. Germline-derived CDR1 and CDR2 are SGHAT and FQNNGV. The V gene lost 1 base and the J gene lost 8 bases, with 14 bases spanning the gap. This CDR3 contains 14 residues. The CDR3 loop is CASSLAGGEGGYTF. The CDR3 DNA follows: TGTGCCAGCAGCTTAGCAGGCGGGGAGGGCGGCTACACCTTC.

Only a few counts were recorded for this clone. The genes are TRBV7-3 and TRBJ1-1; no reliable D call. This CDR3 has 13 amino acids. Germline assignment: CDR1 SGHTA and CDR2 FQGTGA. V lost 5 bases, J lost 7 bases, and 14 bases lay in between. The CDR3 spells CASSRAVPGEAFF. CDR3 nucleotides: TGTGCCAGCAGCCGCGCCGTACCAGGTGAAGCTTTCTTT. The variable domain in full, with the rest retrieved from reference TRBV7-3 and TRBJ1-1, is GAGVSQTPSNKVTEKGKYVELRCDPISGHTALYWYRQSLGQGPEFLIYFQGTGAADDSGLPNDRFFAVRPEGSVSTLKIQRTERGDSAVYLCASSRAVPGEAFFGQGTRLTVV.

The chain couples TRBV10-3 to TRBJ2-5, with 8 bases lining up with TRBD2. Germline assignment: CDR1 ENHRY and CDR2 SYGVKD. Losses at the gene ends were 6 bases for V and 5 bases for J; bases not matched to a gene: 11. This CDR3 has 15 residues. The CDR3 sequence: CAISTGTSFRETQYF. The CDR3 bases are TGTGCCATCAGCACCGGGACTAGTTTCAGGGAGACCCAGTACTTC.

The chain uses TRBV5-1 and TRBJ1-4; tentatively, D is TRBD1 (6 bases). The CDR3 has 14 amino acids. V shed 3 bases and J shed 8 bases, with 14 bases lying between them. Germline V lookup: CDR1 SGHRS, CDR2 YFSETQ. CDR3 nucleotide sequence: TGCGCCAGCAGCTCCCAAGGGGGGGCAGAAAAACTGTTTTTT. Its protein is CASSSQGGAEKLFF. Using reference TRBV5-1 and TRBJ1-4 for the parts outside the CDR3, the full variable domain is KAGVTQTPRYLIKTRGQQVTLSCSPISGHRSVSWYQQTPGQGLQFLFEYFSETQRNKGNFPGRFSGRQFSNSRSEMNVSTLELGDSALYLCASSSQGGAEKLFFGSGTQLSVL.

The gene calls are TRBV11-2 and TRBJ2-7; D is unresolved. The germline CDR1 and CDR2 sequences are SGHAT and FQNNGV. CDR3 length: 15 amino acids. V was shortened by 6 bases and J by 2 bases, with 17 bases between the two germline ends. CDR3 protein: CASRTLQATTYEQYF. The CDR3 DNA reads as TGTGCCAGCAGGACGCTTCAGGCTACAACCTACGAGCAGTACTTC. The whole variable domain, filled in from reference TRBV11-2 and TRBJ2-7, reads EAGVAQSPRYKIIEKRQSVAFWCNPISGHATLYWYQQILGQGPKLLIQFQNNGVVDDSQLPKDRFSAERLKGVDSTLKIQPAKLEDSAVYLCASRTLQATTYEQYFGPGTRLTVT.

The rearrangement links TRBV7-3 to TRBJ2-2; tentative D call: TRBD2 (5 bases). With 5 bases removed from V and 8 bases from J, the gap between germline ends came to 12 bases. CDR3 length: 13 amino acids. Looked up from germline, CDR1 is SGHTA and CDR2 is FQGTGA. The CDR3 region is CASSPTRVGELFF. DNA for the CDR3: TGTGCCAGCAGCCCCACTAGGGTTGGGGAGCTGTTTTTT.

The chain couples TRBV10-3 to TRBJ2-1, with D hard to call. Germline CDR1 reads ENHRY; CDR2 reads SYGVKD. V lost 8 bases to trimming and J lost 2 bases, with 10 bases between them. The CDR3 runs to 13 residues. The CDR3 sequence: CAISLGAYNEQFF. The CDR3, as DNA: TGTGCCATCTCCCTAGGTGCCTACAATGAGCAGTTCTTC.

This CDR3 reads CASSLASGMAYNEQFF. In DNA form, the CDR3 reads TGCGCCAGCAGCTTGGCTAGCGGGATGGCGTACAATGAGCAGTTCTTC. V is TRBV5-1 and J is TRBJ2-1; 9 nucleotides line up with TRBD2. Germline assignment: CDR1 SGHRS and CDR2 YFSETQ. The CDR3 covers 16 residues. The V segment lost 0 bases and the J segment 4 bases; nucleotides outside the gene matches: 5.

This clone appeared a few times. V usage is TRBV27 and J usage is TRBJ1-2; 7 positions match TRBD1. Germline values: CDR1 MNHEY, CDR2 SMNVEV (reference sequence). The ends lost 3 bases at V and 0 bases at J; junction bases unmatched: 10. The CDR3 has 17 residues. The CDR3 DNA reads TGTGCCAGCAGTTTTAGGGGACAGACAATTACTAACTATGGCTACACCTTC. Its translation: CASSFRGQTITNYGYTF.